These 21 T cell receptor beta chains came from one sample sequenced in a study of brain metastases from non-small cell lung cancer (dated by TCRdb to between 2018 and 2020). The library was generated by the immunoSEQ multiplex PCR assay. TCRdb took this table from immuneACCESS and kept in-frame rearrangements with V and J called. Such tables lack part of the clones; where checked against another copy, unresolved V genes explain under half of the gap, and the rest is unexplained. For this sample the table gives roughly 14,000 clones, of which about 85% were detected only once. The ten largest clones represent roughly 7.7% of the sample. The sample consisted of primary lung tumor tissue. The label giving this sample's cell subset or site can be read as: primary lung tumor paired with brain metastasis. The receptors derive from a donor at least 40 years old with non-small cell lung cancer.

This chain links TRBV30 with TRBJ1-4; D may be TRBD1 (6 bases). In germline, CDR1 is GTSNPN, CDR2 SVGIG (reference sequence). This CDR3 has 16 residues. V lost 5 bases and J 8 bases, leaving 24 bases between the germline ends. The CDR3 DNA reads as TGTGCCTGGGCGTCCCGACAGGCCCAGGCGCGGGAAAAACTGTTTTTT. Translating gives CAWASRQAQAREKLFF.

V gene TRBV10-3 combines with J gene TRBJ2-1; D is uncertain. Germline CDR1 reads ENHRY; CDR2 reads SYGVKD. Trimming pared 3 bases from V and 8 bases from J, leaving 8 bases between. The CDR3 runs 12 residues. The CDR3 loop is CAISDSSDEQFF. CDR3 DNA sequence: TGTGCCATCAGTGACTCATCCGATGAGCAGTTCTTC.

The chain recombines TRBV4-3 with TRBJ2-3; 7 bases match TRBD1. CDR1 is LGHNA and CDR2 is YSLEER in the germline V gene. Unmatched junction bases numbered 4, after V lost 2 bases and J lost 2 bases. The CDR3 sequence is 15 residues long. The CDR3 DNA reads TGCGCCAGCAGCCAACAGACAGGGTTCACAGATACGCAGTATTTT. Amino acid sequence: CASSQQTGFTDTQYF.

The rearrangement joins TRBV9 to TRBJ1-4; D is possibly TRBD1 (5 bases). The germline V and J ends were trimmed by 4 bases and 2 bases, with 9 bases remaining between them. The length of the CDR3 is 14 residues. CDR1 is SGDLS and CDR2 is YYNGEE in the germline V gene. The CDR3 coding sequence is TGTGCCAGCAGCTATGGGGGTACTAATGAAAAACTGTTTTTT. This translates into CASSYGGTNEKLFF.

This chain uses TRBV9 with TRBJ1-2, with a tentative D call TRBD1 (6 bases). The CDR3 is 16 amino acids. The germline V gene has CDR1 SGDLS and CDR2 YYNGEE. V was trimmed by 6 bases and J by 3 bases, leaving 21 bases between them. CDR3 nucleotides: TGTGCCAGCACGGGACTCTCCAGGGGAATACACTATGGCTACACCTTC. Its protein is CASTGLSRGIHYGYTF. Full variable domain (missing parts from reference TRBV9 and TRBJ1-2): DSGVTQTPKHLITATGQRVTLRCSPRSGDLSVYWYQQSLDQGLQFLIQYYNGEERAKGNILERFSAQQFPDLHSELNLSSLELGDSALYFCASTGLSRGIHYGYTFGSGTRLTVV.

This clone was observed once. This rearrangement joins TRBV5-6 to TRBJ2-7; D gene ambiguous. Per the germline V gene, CDR1 is SGHDT and CDR2 is YYEEEE. V gave up 1 base and J gave up 4 bases, with 3 bases separating them. This CDR3 contains 11 residues. The CDR3: CASSLQYEQYF. CDR3 in DNA: TGTGCCAGCAGCTTGCAATACGAGCAGTACTTC.

The chain combines TRBV14 with TRBJ2-1; no clear D gene. V was shortened by 3 bases and J by 0 bases, with 6 bases between the two germline ends. Germline values: CDR1 SGHDN, CDR2 FVKESK. CDR3 size: 14 residues. CDR3 nucleotides: TGTGCCAGCAGCCAGGAGAGCTCCTACAATGAGCAGTTCTTC. Protein: CASSQESSYNEQFF.

V usage is TRBV19 and J usage is TRBJ1-1, with 8 bases lining up with TRBD1. The CDR3 has 15 residues. Germline values: CDR1 LNHDA, CDR2 SQIVND (reference sequence). V lost 6 bases, J lost 3 bases, and 9 bases stayed unmatched. The CDR3 DNA reads TGTGCCAGTAGCAGGACAGGGTTGATGGACACTGAAGCTTTCTTT. Protein product: CASSRTGLMDTEAFF.

The V call is TRBV3-1 (or the pseudogene TRBV3-2), the J call TRBJ2-3; either TRBD1 or TRBD2 may fit D (5 bases each). The CDR3 sequence is 15 residues long. V was cut by 4 bases and J by 1 base, with 12 bases left in between. Germline V CDR1 and CDR2: LGHDT, YNNKEL (reference sequence). CDR3 protein: CASSRAGAGTDTQYF. CDR3 sequence (DNA): TGTGCCAGCAGCCGAGCCGGGGCCGGCACAGATACGCAGTATTTT.

This clone was recorded once. An end of the junction differs from the germline gene, which may be a read error. The chain employs TRBV30 and TRBJ2-1; D call uncertain. The CDR3 loop spans 16 amino acids. Looked up from germline, CDR1 is GTSNPN and CDR2 is SVGIG (reference sequence). CDR3 sequence: CAWSQKSLRTYNKQFF. In nucleotides, the CDR3 is TGTGCCTGGAGTCAAAAAAGCCTAAGAACCTACAATAAGCAGTTCTTC.

This clone appeared once. The rearrangement links TRBV2 to TRBJ1-1, with a weak D call TRBD1 (5 bases). The CDR3 spans 12 residues. The germline gives CDR1 SNHLY, CDR2 FYNNEI. Trimming took 7 bases from V and 4 from J, leaving 10 bases between them. The CDR3 loop reads CASNQGSTEAFF. In DNA, the CDR3 is TGTGCCAGCAATCAGGGCTCCACTGAAGCTTTCTTT. Full variable domain (missing parts from reference TRBV2 and TRBJ1-1): EPEVTQTPSHQVTQMGQEVILRCVPISNHLYFYWYRQILGQKVEFLVSFYNNEISEKSEIFDDQFSVERPDGSNFTLKIRSTKLEDSAMYFCASNQGSTEAFFGQGTRLTVV.

This chain uses TRBV21-1 with TRBJ2-7. TRBV21-1 is described as a pseudogene. The CDR3 totals 14 residues. The DNA of the CDR3 is TGTGCCAGCAGCAAAGGGGTGAGCTCCTACGAGCAGTACGTC. Its protein is CASSKGVSSYEQYV.

The genes are TRBV5-6 and TRBJ2-7; 10 bases are a match to TRBD1. Per germline, CDR1 SGHDT and CDR2 YYEEEE. The CDR3 totals 15 residues. J was trimmed by 6 bases and V by 0 bases; bases with no gene match: 6. DNA of the CDR3: TGTGCCAGCAGCTTGGGACAGGGGGCCCTTGGCGAGCAGTACGTC. Its translation: CASSLGQGALGEQYV.

The rearrangement joins TRBV2 to TRBJ1-5, with 8 bases identical to TRBD1. The CDR3 loop spans 15 amino acids. The ends lost 8 bases at V and 6 bases at J; junction bases unmatched: 12. The germline V gene encodes CDR1 SNHLY and CDR2 FYNNEI. CDR3 sequence: CASVGQGAVGQPQHF. The DNA for the CDR3 is TGTGCCAGCGTTGGGCAGGGGGCAGTGGGTCAGCCCCAGCATTTT.

The V and J genes are TRBV4-3 and TRBJ2-1, with D perhaps assigned TRBD1 or TRBD2 (6 bases each). Germline values: CDR1 LGHNA, CDR2 YSLEER. Trimming removed 1 base from V and 4 bases from J, with 17 bases in between. The CDR3 has 17 amino acids. CDR3 nucleotides: TGCGCCAGCAGCCAAGGGAGGGGGGCAGGGGAATACAATGAGCAGTTCTTC. Translated, it gives CASSQGRGAGEYNEQFF.

This clone was seen a handful of times. This rearrangement joins TRBV2 to TRBJ2-1; 9 nucleotides agree with TRBD1. CDR1 and CDR2 from the germline V gene are SNHLY and FYNNEI. Trimming took 6 bases from V and 6 from J; bases not matched to a gene: 9. This CDR3 is built from 15 residues. This CDR3 reads CASRVGQGEVNEQFF. CDR3 sequence (DNA): TGTGCCAGCAGGGTGGGACAGGGCGAGGTCAATGAGCAGTTCTTC.

CDR3 residues: CASSEDSDSSYEQYV. The CDR3 coding sequence is TGTGCCAGCAGTGAGGACAGCGATAGCTCCTACGAGCAGTACGTC. The chain employs TRBV6-1 and TRBJ2-7, with TRBD1 as a possible D gene (6 bases). The CDR3 is 15 residues long. Per germline, CDR1 MNHNS and CDR2 SASEGT. V shed 3 bases and J shed 0 bases, with 12 bases lying between them.

CDR3 sequence (DNA): TGTGCCAGTAGCCCTACTCCGAACTATGGCTACACCTTC. Encoded protein: CASSPTPNYGYTF. This sequence joins TRBV19 and TRBJ1-2; no clear D gene. V lost 6 bases and J lost 2, with 10 bases in between. The CDR3 sequence is 13 residues long. Germline CDR1 and CDR2: LNHDA and SQIVND (reference sequence).

This chain joins TRBV12-3 or TRBV12-4 and TRBJ2-5, with D perhaps matching TRBD2 (5 bases). The CDR3 loop spans 11 amino acids. V was trimmed by 5 bases and J by 5 bases, leaving 6 bases between them. CDR3 sequence: CASSRGETQYF. CDR3 in DNA: TGTGCCAGCAGTCGAGGGGAGACCCAGTACTTC.

Concerning this clone itself: Sequence at one end of the junction differs from germline and may be a read error. The V and J genes are TRBV13 and TRBJ1-2; 8 positions match TRBD1. This CDR3 is built from 16 residues. Germline assignment: CDR1 PRHDT and CDR2 FYEKMQ (reference sequence). The CDR3 bases are TGTGCCAGCAGGTGGCAGGGGGCAGGTCGGTCGCATGGCTATACCTTC. It codes for CASRWQGAGRSHGYTF.

The rearrangement joins TRBV6-5 to TRBJ2-7; 9 bases fit TRBD2. From germline, CDR1 is MNHEY and CDR2 SVGAGI. This CDR3 comprises 15 residues. V lost 5 bases, J lost 7 bases, and 12 bases stayed unmatched. CDR3 region: CASSPLAGLTGEQYF. CDR3 in DNA: TGTGCCAGCAGTCCTCTAGCGGGGTTGACGGGGGAGCAGTACTTC.